This TCR beta chain stems from a study of cytomegalovirus exposure and HLA in healthy donors. With 7 bases clipped from V and 4 bases from J, the junction kept 4 bases outside the gene matches. This CDR3 region has 14 residues. Germline values: CDR1 SQVTM, CDR2 ANQGSEA. PCR amplification relied on 60 Vbeta primers (plus 13 Jbeta primers). TCRdb's table, derived via immunoSEQ multiplex PCR, lists solely in-frame clones and lacks some. This sample has 120,000 to 150,000 clones, with 72% found just once. The J gene is TRBJ2-1, the V gene TRBV29-1; 13 bases are a match to TRBD2. Source material: PBMCs. This TCR came from a man aged 40-49 years in good health and CMV-seronegative. CDR3 DNA sequence: TGCAGCGGCCTACTAGCGGGGGGGTACAATGAGCAGTTCTTC. Translating it yields CSGLLAGGYNEQFF.